The 31 T cell receptor beta chains given below trace back to one sample, sequenced in a study of T cell repertoires in cytomegalovirus infection. TCRdb used MiXCR to reprocess the reads, holding one entry per CDR3 protein. Of hundreds of thousands of distinct CDR3 sequences in the sample, approximately 30% are singletons; the top ten hold 9.5% to 15%. For these TCRs, the target antigens are not known. The source material was cultured CD8+ T cells from PBMCs, sampled from culture after CMV antigen stimulation. These receptors all stem from a human donor in good health (CMV status not recorded). Some clones in this sample may be carry-over from other donors' samples.

The rearrangement joins TRBV5-5 to TRBJ1-2; TRBD1 is a possible D gene (5 bases). V was clipped by 4 bases and J by 0 bases, with 10 bases between them. The CDR3 contains 14 residues. Germline values: CDR1 SGHKS, CDR2 YYEKEE (reference sequence). The CDR3 reads CASSPTGSNYGYTF. CDR3 coding DNA: TGTGCCAGCAGCCCCACAGGTTCTAACTATGGCTACACCTTC.

This clonotype was found many times. J is TRBJ2-7 and V is TRBV7-9; D gene ambiguous. From germline, CDR1 is SEHNR and CDR2 FQNEAQ (reference sequence). CDR3 length: 18 residues. V was cut by 3 bases and J by 5 bases, with 26 bases left in between. CDR3 nucleotide sequence: TGTGCCAGCAGCTTGTTACAGAACCCGGGCCTTCGCCGGGACGAGCAGTACTTC. Translating it yields CASSLLQNPGLRRDEQYF.

In its sample, this clonotype was seen once. The chain employs TRBV12-3 or TRBV12-4 and TRBJ2-1, with D tentatively TRBD1 or TRBD2 (6 bases each). Trimming removed 1 base at V and 5 bases at J, with 18 bases between. The CDR3 is made up of 17 amino acids. The CDR3 DNA reads TGTGCCAGCAGTTTAGGTATCAAGGGGGGCATCGACAATGAGCAGTTCTTC. It yields the protein CASSLGIKGGIDNEQFF.

V gene TRBV7-9 combines with J gene TRBJ1-1, with D hard to call. Trimming took off 5 bases at V and 4 bases at J, with 14 bases between the two ends. Germline loops: CDR1 SEHNR, CDR2 FQNEAQ (reference sequence). CDR3 size: 14 residues. The CDR3 protein is CASSPAQAGTEAFF. CDR3 sequence (DNA): TGTGCCAGCAGCCCAGCCCAGGCGGGCACTGAAGCTTTCTTT.

The chain couples TRBV7-8 to TRBJ1-5; the match to TRBD1 covers 10 bases. Trimming removed 5 bases from V and 6 bases from J; junction bases left unmatched: 13. This CDR3 comprises 17 residues. Germline lookup yields CDR1 SGHVS and CDR2 FQNEAQ. CDR3 protein: CASSAGQGGVYGQPQHF. Written as DNA, the CDR3 is TGTGCCAGCAGCGCAGGACAGGGGGGGGTTTATGGTCAGCCCCAGCATTTT.

The chain carries TRBV4-3 and TRBJ2-1; D not resolved. The germline gives CDR1 LGHNA, CDR2 YSLEER. CDR3 length: 17 residues. Trimming took 4 bases from V and 2 from J, leaving 18 bases between them. Here the CDR3 DNA reads TGCGCCAGCAGCCGTATGAGAGGAGACGGAGCCTACAATGAGCAGTTCTTC. The encoded protein is CASSRMRGDGAYNEQFF.

The chain has TRBV12-3 or TRBV12-4 and TRBJ2-7; 11 bases are a match to TRBD2. V shed 3 bases and J 2 bases; nucleotides not matched to a gene: 12. The CDR3 has 18 residues. CDR3 DNA sequence: TGTGCCAGCAGTTTTGCTCTAGCCGGGACTAGCGGAACCTACGAGCAGTACGTC. Translated, it gives CASSFALAGTSGTYEQYV.

This clonotype has more than one count but fewer than ten. This rearrangement joins TRBV29-1 to TRBJ2-4; 15 positions agree with TRBD2. Trimming took 1 base from V and 7 from J; bases not matched to a gene: 5. The length of the CDR3 is 16 residues. In germline, CDR1 is SQVTM, CDR2 ANQGSEA. The CDR3 DNA is TGCAGCGTTGAAGGGACTAGCGGGGGGGCCGGGAACATTCAGTACTTC. Its translation: CSVEGTSGGAGNIQYF. The whole variable domain, filled in from reference TRBV29-1 and TRBJ2-4, reads SAVISQKPSRDICQRGTSLTIQCQVDSQVTMMFWYRQQPGQSLTLIATANQGSEATYESGFVIDKFPISRPNLTFSTLTVSNMSPEDSSIYLCSVEGTSGGAGNIQYFGAGTRLSVL.

Ten or more counts support this clonotype. The chain uses TRBV7-6 and TRBJ2-7, with a tentative D call TRBD2 (5 bases). CDR3 length equals 13 residues. Looked up from germline, CDR1 is SGHVS and CDR2 is FNYEAQ. Trimming removed 5 bases at V and 0 bases at J, with 8 bases between. CDR3 in amino acids: CASSLTNSYEQYF. CDR3 in DNA: TGTGCCAGCAGCCTGACTAACTCCTACGAGCAGTACTTC.

The chain has TRBV7-9 and TRBJ1-6; tentative D call: TRBD1 (6 bases). This CDR3 has 14 amino acids. V was trimmed by 5 bases and J by 10 bases, leaving 15 bases between them. Germline V gene lookup returns CDR1 SEHNR and CDR2 FQNEAQ (reference sequence). CDR3 DNA: TGTGCCAGCAGCCAGGGACATGTAAACTCACCCCTCCACTTT. Protein product: CASSQGHVNSPLHF.

V gene TRBV9 combines with J gene TRBJ2-1; TRBD2 matches at 9 bases. Germline V lookup: CDR1 SGDLS, CDR2 YYNGEE. This CDR3 has 14 residues. The trim removed 5 bases at V and 6 bases at J, leaving 6 bases unmatched. The CDR3 DNA sequence: TGTGCCAGCAGGGGCGGCGGGGGGGCCAATGAGCAGTTCTTC. It yields the protein CASRGGGGANEQFF.

The V gene is TRBV5-1, the J gene TRBJ2-3; 7 bases agree with TRBD1. Trimming at V came to 4 bases and at J to 1 base, leaving 3 bases not matched to a gene. There are 14 residues in the CDR3. Per germline, CDR1 SGHRS and CDR2 YFSETQ. CDR3 protein: CASSNGQGTDTQYF. DNA for the CDR3: TGCGCCAGCAGCAACGGACAGGGCACAGATACGCAGTATTTT.

The chain recombines TRBV9 with TRBJ1-2; tentatively, D is TRBD1 (5 bases). The V gene's germline CDR1 is SGDLS and CDR2 YYNGEE. With 3 bases removed from V and 7 bases from J, the gap between germline ends came to 10 bases. The CDR3 has 12 amino acids. CDR3 region: CASSEIRVGYTF. The CDR3, as DNA: TGTGCCAGCAGCGAAATCAGGGTTGGCTACACCTTC.

The V call is TRBV20-1, the J call TRBJ2-5; D is perhaps TRBD1 (5 bases). The ends were cut back, 1 base at V and 2 bases at J, with 8 bases in the middle. Germline V gene sequence: CDR1 DFQATT, CDR2 SNEGSKA (reference sequence). The CDR3 spans 13 residues. The CDR3 sequence: CSARVDSQETQYF. The CDR3 region has the DNA TGCAGTGCTAGAGTAGACAGTCAAGAGACCCAGTACTTC.

This clonotype has a count of ten or more. V usage is TRBV7-2 and J usage is TRBJ2-3; either TRBD1 or TRBD2 may fit D (5 bases each). The germline CDR1 and CDR2 sequences are SGHTA and FQGNSA. V was cut by 3 bases and J by 2 bases, with 27 bases left in between. This CDR3 is 20 amino acids long. The CDR3 DNA is TGTGCCAGCAGCTTTACTTGGGCTGGCTCGGGGCCTTATTTCACAGATACGCAGTATTTT. Translation: CASSFTWAGSGPYFTDTQYF.

This clonotype has more than one count but fewer than ten. The chain employs TRBV7-4 and TRBJ2-2; 7 bases map to TRBD1. The germline V gene encodes CDR1 SGHVT and CDR2 SQSDAQ. V shed 3 bases and J 10 bases; nucleotides not matched to a gene: 11. The CDR3 consists of 15 residues. The CDR3 protein is CASSLTYRGEVELFF. CDR3 nucleotide sequence: TGTGCCAGCAGCTTGACCTACAGGGGCGAGGTGGAGCTGTTTTTT.

This clonotype has ten or more counts. The rearrangement links TRBV7-2 to TRBJ2-5; tentative D call: TRBD1 (5 bases). The CDR3 totals 13 residues. V was shortened by 2 bases and J by 5 bases, with 9 bases between the two germline ends. Germline-derived CDR1 and CDR2 are SGHTA and FQGNSA. CDR3 region: CASSLQGWETQYF. The CDR3 DNA reads as TGTGCCAGCAGCTTACAGGGTTGGGAGACCCAGTACTTC. Combining the CDR3 with reference TRBV7-2 and TRBJ2-5 gives the whole variable domain GAGVSQSPSNKVTEKGKDVELRCDPISGHTALYWYRQSLGQGLEFLIYFQGNSAPDKSGLPSDRFSAERTGGSVSTLTIQRTQQEDSAVYLCASSLQGWETQYFGPGTRLLVL.

The V call is TRBV9, the J call TRBJ2-3; maybe TRBD2 (6 bases). Germline CDR1 reads SGDLS; CDR2 reads YYNGEE. This CDR3 comprises 14 residues. Trimming removed 3 bases from V and 6 bases from J, with 14 bases in between. The chain's CDR3 is CASSDWDFSDTQYF. The CDR3 bases are TGTGCCAGCAGCGACTGGGACTTTTCGGATACGCAGTATTTT.

This chain connects TRBV6-2 or TRBV6-3 to TRBJ2-1; the match to TRBD1 covers 7 bases. CDR3 length equals 14 residues. The germline V gene has CDR1 MNHEY and CDR2 SVGEGT. V was pared by 3 bases and J by 8 bases, with 7 bases of the junction left unmatched. The CDR3, as DNA: TGTGCCAGCAGTTATCTTAGGGGGCAAGATGAGCAGTTCTTC. This sequence encodes CASSYLRGQDEQFF.

V and J are TRBV7-6 and TRBJ2-7, with D maybe TRBD1 (5 bases). From germline, CDR1 is SGHVS and CDR2 FNYEAQ. The CDR3 length is 13 residues. The ends were cut back, 6 bases at V and 3 bases at J, with 12 bases in the middle. CDR3 in DNA: TGTGCCAGCAGTTGGACGGACAACTACGAGCAGTACTTC. Translation: CASSWTDNYEQYF.

This clonotype has just a few counts. The chain combines TRBV7-6 with TRBJ2-1; D remains unclear. Per the germline V gene, CDR1 is SGHVS and CDR2 is FNYEAQ. The CDR3 loop spans 16 amino acids. The V end was cut by 5 bases, the J end by 6 bases, with 20 bases between. This CDR3 reads CASSPPPFGPLNEQFF. Here the CDR3 DNA reads TGTGCCAGCAGCCCGCCGCCTTTCGGCCCACTCAATGAGCAGTTCTTC. Full variable domain (rest looked up from reference TRBV7-6 and TRBJ2-1): GAGVSQSPRYKVTKRGQDVALRCDPISGHVSLYWYRQALGQGPEFLTYFNYEAQQDKSGLPNDRFSAERPEGSISTLTIQRTEQRDSAMYRCASSPPPFGPLNEQFFGPGTRLTVL.

The CDR3 DNA follows: TGTGCCAGCCCAGACGTTCCGTACAATGAGCAGTTCTTC. This encodes CASPDVPYNEQFF. The chain uses TRBV2 and TRBJ2-1; D is uncertain. The CDR3 consists of 13 residues. Trimming took off 8 bases at V and 4 bases at J, with 12 bases between the two ends. CDR1 is SNHLY, CDR2 FYNNEI, per germline. Based on the CDR3 plus reference TRBV2 and TRBJ2-1, the full variable domain is EPEVTQTPSHQVTQMGQEVILRCVPISNHLYFYWYRQILGQKVEFLVSFYNNEISEKSEIFDDQFSVERPDGSNFTLKIRSTKLEDSAMYFCASPDVPYNEQFFGPGTRLTVL.

This clonotype has more than one count but fewer than ten. This sequence joins TRBV6-5 and TRBJ1-2, with a possible D match to TRBD1 (6 bases). The ends were cut back, 2 bases at V and 4 bases at J, with 14 bases in the middle. Germline V gives CDR1 MNHEY, CDR2 SVGAGI. The CDR3 runs to 15 residues. CDR3 protein: CASSYTGTSGYGYTF. The CDR3 region has the DNA TGTGCCAGCAGTTACACGGGGACATCCGGCTATGGCTACACCTTC.

This clonotype was seen more than once but under ten times. This rearrangement joins TRBV14 to TRBJ2-7, with 8 bases fitting TRBD1. The germline V gene has CDR1 SGHDN and CDR2 FVKESK. The CDR3 extends over 14 amino acids. Trimming cost V 3 bases and J 7 bases; bases outside gene matches: 8. The CDR3 sequence is CASSHRDRFKEQYF. As DNA, the CDR3 is TGTGCCAGCAGCCACCGGGACAGGTTCAAGGAGCAGTACTTC.

This chain uses TRBV7-6 with TRBJ1-5; 9 bases match TRBD1. Germline V CDR1 and CDR2: SGHVS, FNYEAQ. J was trimmed by 4 bases and V by 5 bases; bases with no gene match: 6. The CDR3 spans 15 residues. CDR3: CASSTNGQGNQPQHF. DNA of the CDR3: TGTGCCAGCAGCACTAACGGACAGGGGAATCAGCCCCAGCATTTT.

A note on this clonotype: The junction and the germline gene differ at one end; a read error may be behind it. This chain's CDR3 is CDSSSRDRGHAEQFF. The DNA for the CDR3 is TGTGACAGCAGCTCCCGGGACAGGGGGCATGCTGAGCAGTTCTTC. The chain carries TRBV7-6 and TRBJ2-1, with 12 bases fitting TRBD1. Germline loops: CDR1 SGHVS, CDR2 FNYEAQ. This CDR3 contains 15 residues.

The chain uses TRBV5-1 and TRBJ2-1; 7 bases map to TRBD1. J lost 7 bases, V lost 2 bases, and 3 bases had no gene match. CDR1 SGHRS and CDR2 YFSETQ come from the germline V gene. There are 13 residues in the CDR3. The CDR3 spells CASSLPDRNEQFF. CDR3 nucleotide sequence: TGCGCCAGCAGCTTACCGGACAGGAATGAGCAGTTCTTC.

This clonotype was seen more than once but under ten times. This chain uses TRBV2 with TRBJ2-7; the D is unclear. The germline V gene encodes CDR1 SNHLY and CDR2 FYNNEI. V dropped 8 bases and J dropped 2 bases, with 16 bases sitting between them. CDR3 length: 14 amino acids. The CDR3 DNA is TGTGCCAGCCCCGGTGGGGATACCCCCTACGAGCAGTACGTC. Its protein is CASPGGDTPYEQYV.

A word on this clonotype: This sequence may be a read error, since a much larger clone differs from it by one base. The chain employs TRBV7-9 and TRBJ2-3, with D tentatively TRBD2 (6 bases). The germline gives CDR1 SEHNR, CDR2 FQNEAQ (reference sequence). Deletions cut 1 base from V and 4 bases from J, with 9 bases between. The CDR3 length is 14 residues. CDR3 protein: CASSLGTIADTQYF. The CDR3 DNA sequence: TGTGCCAGCAGCTTAGGGACTATCGCAGATACGCAGTATTTT.

The chain joins TRBV6-5 to TRBJ1-1; unclear D gene. Germline CDR1 and CDR2: MNHEY and SVGAGI. V lost 5 bases, J lost 0 bases, and 13 bases lay in between. The CDR3 totals 15 residues. The CDR3 nucleotides read TGTGCCAGCAGTGGCCAGACACAAATGAACACTGAAGCTTTCTTT. Its protein is CASSGQTQMNTEAFF.

In its sample, this clonotype was seen a few times. This chain connects TRBV6-1 to TRBJ2-3, with 9 bases that match TRBD2. Germline V gives CDR1 MNHNS, CDR2 SASEGT. V trimming: 2 bases; J trimming: 2 bases; junction bases outside the gene matches: 8. This CDR3 contains 17 residues. The CDR3: CASSEPWKRGDTDTQYF. In DNA form, the CDR3 reads TGTGCCAGCAGTGAACCTTGGAAGCGGGGGGACACAGATACGCAGTATTTT.